These 30 T cell receptor beta chains were all obtained from the same sample, sequenced in a study of blood T cell repertoires in COVID-19. Produced via immunoSEQ multiplex PCR; TCRdb's table is partial and in-frame only. This sample yields roughly 190,000 clones, of which 81% are seen a single time; roughly 11% belongs to the top ten. Sequencing used peripheral blood. The receptors here all came from a middle-aged woman with COVID-19, enrolled during active disease.

This clone was seen once. V is TRBV6-6 and J is TRBJ2-1, with TRBD2 matching 8 bases. Germline V gene lookup returns CDR1 MNHNY and CDR2 SVGAGI (reference sequence). The CDR3 has 15 residues. V was pared by 4 bases and J by 4 bases, with 6 bases of the junction left unmatched. The CDR3 nucleotides are TGTGCCAGCAGTTTCACGGGGGGGGGATACAATGAGCAGTTCTTC. It is translated as CASSFTGGGYNEQFF.

Concerning this clone itself: This CDR3 is also generated by other DNA sequences in the sample. This chain links TRBV6-5 with TRBJ2-7; D is possibly TRBD2 (6 bases). The CDR3 covers 11 residues. CDR1 MNHEY and CDR2 SVGAGI come from the germline V gene. Trimming left V 7 bases short and J 6 bases short, with 10 bases between. The CDR3 reads CASTPGGEQYV. The CDR3 DNA is TGTGCCAGCACACCCGGGGGCGAGCAGTACGTC.

Comment on this clone: The sample carries other DNA sequences with the same CDR3. The genes are TRBV21-1 and TRBJ2-7; the table names TRBD1, a call not compared with the DNA. TRBV21-1 constitutes a pseudogene. This CDR3 comprises 13 residues. The CDR3 sequence: CAIPGQGHYEQYV. Written as DNA, the CDR3 is TGTGCCATCCCGGGACAGGGTCACTACGAGCAGTACGTC.

This clone was observed a single time. The chain recombines TRBV10-1 with TRBJ2-1; weak D call: TRBD2 (5 bases). CDR1 WNHNN and CDR2 SYGVQD come from the germline V gene (reference sequence). V was shortened by 10 bases and J by 5 bases, with 18 bases between the two germline ends. The CDR3 totals 14 residues. The chain's CDR3 is CATILGSENNEQFF. The CDR3 coding sequence is TGCGCCACCATCCTTGGGAGCGAGAACAATGAGCAGTTCTTC.

V and J are TRBV7-8 and TRBJ1-1, with D maybe TRBD1 (5 bases). This CDR3 contains 14 residues. Germline V CDR1 and CDR2: SGHVS, FQNEAQ. Trimming took 3 bases from V and 6 from J, leaving 14 bases between them. For the CDR3, the DNA is TGTGCCAGCAGCTTGACTCAGGGAGGCGCTGAAGCTTTCTTT. This codes for CASSLTQGGAEAFF.

The chain is built from TRBV6-1 and TRBJ1-1, with D unclear. CDR3 length equals 13 residues. Germline V gene sequence: CDR1 MNHNS, CDR2 SASEGT. V was clipped by 3 bases and J by 3 bases, with 8 bases between them. DNA for the CDR3: TGTGCCAGCAGTGATGTCAGTTACACTGAAGCTTTCTTT. It encodes CASSDVSYTEAFF.

This sequence joins TRBV14 and TRBJ2-1; D is unresolved. The CDR3 contains 12 residues. Germline CDR1 SGHDN, CDR2 FVKESK. V was shortened by 4 bases and J by 3 bases, with 4 bases between the two germline ends. CDR3 nucleotide sequence: TGTGCCAGCAGCCTTATCTACAATGAGCAGTTCTTC. Protein: CASSLIYNEQFF.

V is TRBV14 and J is TRBJ1-1; 9 positions match TRBD1. V lost 3 bases, J lost 0 bases, and 5 bases stayed unmatched. Germline V gene data show CDR1 as SGHDN and CDR2 as FVKESK. This CDR3 is built from 16 residues. The DNA for the CDR3 is TGTGCCAGCAGCCAGGACAGGGGTCTTATGAACACTGAAGCTTTCTTT. Translating it yields CASSQDRGLMNTEAFF.

This sequence joins TRBV2 and TRBJ1-2; D remains unclear. The germline V and J ends were trimmed by 6 bases and 4 bases, with 9 bases remaining between them. Germline loops: CDR1 SNHLY, CDR2 FYNNEI. The CDR3 runs to 12 residues. CDR3 loop: CASRKDSYGYTF. The CDR3 region has the DNA TGTGCCAGCAGGAAGGACTCCTATGGCTACACCTTC.

This chain connects TRBV5-6 to TRBJ1-4; no clear D gene. CDR3 length: 15 residues. Trimming removed 1 base from V and 7 bases from J, with 14 bases in between. CDR1 and CDR2 from the germline V gene are SGHDT and YYEEEE. The DNA of the CDR3 is TGTGCCAGCAGCTTGCGAGCGGACTATGGTGAAAAACTGTTTTTT. This translates into CASSLRADYGEKLFF.

The chain links TRBV19 to TRBJ1-2; D is uncertain. The germline gives CDR1 LNHDA, CDR2 SQIVND (reference sequence). Between the trimmed V and J ends, which lost 8 bases and 4 bases, there was a span of 11 bases. This CDR3 is built from 12 residues. CDR3 DNA: TGTGCCAGTGAAGCTGAACTCTATGGCTACACCTTC. This codes for CASEAELYGYTF.

J is TRBJ1-1 and V is TRBV2; possibly TRBD1 for D (6 bases). The CDR3 is 15 residues long. In germline, CDR1 is SNHLY, CDR2 FYNNEI. V was pared by 6 bases and J by 0 bases, with 14 bases between. This CDR3 reads CASRGAAGLNTEAFF. In DNA form, the CDR3 reads TGTGCCAGCAGGGGGGCGGCGGGCTTGAACACTGAAGCTTTCTTT.

The chain carries TRBV5-1 and TRBJ2-7, with TRBD1 matching 11 bases. With 4 bases clipped from V and 0 bases from J, the junction kept 3 bases outside the gene matches. From germline, CDR1 is SGHRS and CDR2 YFSETQ. CDR3 length: 15 residues. CDR3 DNA sequence: TGCGCCAGCAGCGCCGGGACAGGGGGCTCCTACGAGCAGTACTTC. This gives the protein CASSAGTGGSYEQYF.

The V gene is TRBV5-1, the J gene TRBJ2-2; 9 bases agree with TRBD2. In germline, CDR1 is SGHRS, CDR2 YFSETQ. The CDR3 has 17 amino acids. Trimming cost V 4 bases and J 6 bases; bases outside gene matches: 13. The CDR3 loop reads CASSPPGLAGLSGELFF. The CDR3 DNA follows: TGCGCCAGCAGCCCCCCTGGCCTAGCGGGACTGTCCGGGGAGCTGTTTTTT.

The V call is TRBV6-5, the J call TRBJ2-7; TRBD2 aligns across 8 bases. J lost 5 bases, V lost 6 bases, and 9 bases had no gene match. This CDR3 has 14 amino acids. Germline V gene lookup returns CDR1 MNHEY and CDR2 SVGAGI. DNA of the CDR3: TGTGCCAGCAGCCAAAAAGCGGGAGTACACGAGCAGTACTTC. Protein product: CASSQKAGVHEQYF.

V usage is TRBV13 and J usage is TRBJ1-1; no clear D gene. The CDR3 contains 14 residues. Germline lookup yields CDR1 PRHDT and CDR2 FYEKMQ (reference sequence). Deletions cut 4 bases from V and 0 bases from J, with 9 bases between. CDR3 coding DNA: TGTGCCAGCAGCTCTGAACTGTTGAACACTGAAGCTTTCTTT. It codes for CASSSELLNTEAFF.

The rearrangement links TRBV7-8 to TRBJ1-1, with 8 bases lining up with TRBD1. This CDR3 has 19 residues. Trimming cost V 0 bases and J 3 bases; bases outside gene matches: 15. Germline values: CDR1 SGHVS, CDR2 FQNEAQ. The DNA for the CDR3 is TGTGCCAGCAGCTTAGCGGTGGGCAGGGGGCGCTTGGTGGACACTGAAGCTTTCTTT. It codes for CASSLAVGRGRLVDTEAFF.

This clone was detected a few times. This chain uses TRBV15 with TRBJ2-3; the match to TRBD1 covers 7 bases. Germline V gene data show CDR1 as LNHNV and CDR2 as YYDKDF (reference sequence). The J segment lost 4 bases and the V segment lost 9 bases, leaving 4 bases of the junction unmatched. There are 12 residues in the CDR3. As DNA, the CDR3 is TGTGCCACTGGTACAGGGGCAGATACGCAGTATTTT. It specifies CATGTGADTQYF.

This clone was picked up one time. The chain recombines TRBV28 with TRBJ2-7; TRBD2 is a possible D gene (6 bases). The germline gives CDR1 MDHEN, CDR2 SYDVKM. CDR3 length: 14 amino acids. Trimming shortened V by 7 bases and J by 3 bases, and 16 bases separated the two germline ends. This CDR3 reads CASIWGAGSYEQYF. The CDR3 bases are TGTGCCAGCATTTGGGGCGCCGGGAGCTACGAGCAGTACTTC.

V gene TRBV4-2 combines with J gene TRBJ1-4, with TRBD1 as a possible D gene (6 bases). Germline lookup yields CDR1 LGHNA and CDR2 YNFKEQ. This CDR3 is 15 amino acids long. Trimming took 3 bases from V and 10 from J, leaving 18 bases between them. The CDR3 spells CASSQLGQPAAKLFF. DNA for the CDR3: TGTGCCAGCAGCCAGCTAGGACAGCCCGCCGCAAAACTGTTTTTT.

The V and J genes are TRBV28 and TRBJ2-1; 8 nucleotides match TRBD2. The CDR3 runs 15 residues. Germline values: CDR1 MDHEN, CDR2 SYDVKM. Trimming cost V 3 bases and J 8 bases; bases outside gene matches: 9. In nucleotides, the CDR3 is TGTGCCAGCAGTTTGGACGCGGGAGGAGATGATGAGCAGTTCTTC. Encoded protein: CASSLDAGGDDEQFF.

This clone came up a few times. V usage is TRBV6-2 or TRBV6-3 and J usage is TRBJ1-5; D gene unclear. The CDR3 extends over 13 amino acids. Per germline, CDR1 MNHEY and CDR2 SVGEGT. Trimming pared 4 bases from V and 2 bases from J, leaving 6 bases between. CDR3 in DNA: TGTGCCAGCAGTTTAACTGGCAATCAGCCCCAGCATTTT. Its protein is CASSLTGNQPQHF.

The rearrangement uses TRBV15 and TRBJ2-5; D uncertain. The length of the CDR3 is 19 residues. Germline V gives CDR1 LNHNV, CDR2 YYDKDF (reference sequence). V was cut by 0 bases and J by 5 bases, with 25 bases left in between. The CDR3 DNA follows: TGTGCCACCAGCAGAGATTCGGTAGAGGCTATTCGTCTTGGCGAGACCCAGTACTTC. Its protein product is CATSRDSVEAIRLGETQYF.

The chain is built from TRBV5-4 and TRBJ2-3; possibly TRBD2 for D (5 bases). Germline CDR1 and CDR2: SGHNT and YYREEE (reference sequence). This CDR3 has 16 amino acids. Between the trimmed V and J ends, which lost 1 base and 1 base, there was a span of 13 bases. CDR3 sequence reads: CASSLRRLGGTDTQYF. In DNA form, the CDR3 reads TGTGCCAGCAGCTTGAGGCGTCTCGGGGGCACAGATACGCAGTATTTT.

The rearrangement links TRBV3-1 (or the pseudogene TRBV3-2) to TRBJ2-4; D perhaps matches TRBD1 (5 bases). With 0 bases removed from V and 8 bases from J, the gap between germline ends came to 14 bases. This CDR3 comprises 15 residues. Germline V CDR1 and CDR2: LGHDT, YNNKEL (reference sequence). CDR3: CASSQDPMGLDIQYF. The CDR3 DNA is TGTGCCAGCAGCCAAGATCCCATGGGGCTGGACATTCAGTACTTC.

The gene calls are TRBV27 and TRBJ2-3, with 7 bases identical to TRBD2. CDR1 is MNHEY and CDR2 is SMNVEV in the germline V gene (reference sequence). The CDR3 extends over 16 amino acids. V lost 1 base, J lost 4 bases, and 8 bases stayed unmatched. The CDR3 here is CASSLFSGSSADTQYF. In DNA form, the CDR3 reads TGTGCCAGCAGTTTATTTAGCGGGTCGTCGGCAGATACGCAGTATTTT.

The chain recombines TRBV4-1 with TRBJ1-3; no reliable D call. CDR1 MGHRA and CDR2 YSYEKL come from the germline V gene. This CDR3 region has 15 residues. V was shortened by 4 bases and J by 4 bases, with 14 bases between the two germline ends. CDR3 sequence (DNA): TGCGCCAGCAGCCTTCTATTGACTTCAGGAAACACCATATATTTT. Its translation: CASSLLLTSGNTIYF.

V gene TRBV20-1 combines with J gene TRBJ1-2; D might be TRBD1 (5 bases). Germline V CDR1 and CDR2: DFQATT, SNEGSKA (reference sequence). Trimming cost V 3 bases and J 6 bases, with 8 bases left between them. This CDR3 comprises 11 residues. In DNA, the CDR3 is TGCAGTGCTAGCAGGGCCCATGGCTACACCTTC. Amino acid sequence: CSASRAHGYTF.

This chain links TRBV20-1 with TRBJ2-5; D call uncertain. The CDR3 is 11 amino acids. Trimming pared 1 base from V and 5 bases from J, leaving 5 bases between. Germline assignment: CDR1 DFQATT and CDR2 SNEGSKA (reference sequence). CDR3 DNA sequence: TGCAGTGCTAGAGCCTTTGAGACCCAGTACTTC. Translation: CSARAFETQYF.

The chain recombines TRBV29-1 with TRBJ1-2; D is possibly TRBD1 (5 bases). The CDR3 totals 13 residues. Germline lookup yields CDR1 SQVTM and CDR2 ANQGSEA. Between the trimmed V and J ends, which lost 4 bases and 2 bases, there was a span of 11 bases. The CDR3 region is CSVVAGQNYGYTF. Written as DNA, the CDR3 is TGCAGCGTTGTTGCGGGGCAGAACTATGGCTACACCTTC.